The 30 T cell receptor beta chains presented below share a single source sample, sequenced in a study of T cell responses to AZD1222 COVID-19 vaccine. The repertoire was sequenced with immunoSEQ multiplex PCR; TCRdb's copy has only in-frame clones and lacks some. The sample yields tens of thousands of clones, about nine tenths seen once. This specimen consisted of peripheral blood, obtained 28 days after the second AZD1222 dose. The receptors were gathered from an adult who received the AZD1222 COVID-19 vaccine.

The V call is TRBV11-1, the J call TRBJ1-1; no clear D gene. Germline V CDR1 and CDR2: SGHAT, FQDESV (reference sequence). V was shortened by 1 base and J by 7 bases, with 4 bases between the two germline ends. This CDR3 region has 11 residues. This CDR3 is CASSLESEAFF. CDR3 DNA: TGTGCCAGCAGCTTAGAGAGTGAAGCTTTCTTT. Full variable domain (missing parts from reference TRBV11-1 and TRBJ1-1): EAEVAQSPRYKITEKSQAVAFWCDPISGHATLYWYRQILGQGPELLVQFQDESVVDDSQLPKDRFSAERLKGVDSTLKIQPAELGDSAMYLCASSLESEAFFGQGTRLTVV.

CDR3 in DNA: TGTGCCAGCAGTTTCCGGTCGGGGCCGGCCGCTGAAGCTTTCTTT. Translation: CASSFRSGPAAEAFF. The V call is TRBV28, the J call TRBJ1-1; D may be TRBD1 (5 bases). With 3 bases removed from V and 6 bases from J, the gap between germline ends came to 17 bases. Germline V gives CDR1 MDHEN, CDR2 SYDVKM. The CDR3 extends over 15 amino acids.

The rearrangement links TRBV7-6 to TRBJ1-6; maybe TRBD1 (6 bases). Germline CDR1 is SGHVS and CDR2 is FNYEAQ. The germline V and J ends were trimmed by 1 base and 7 bases, with 14 bases remaining between them. The CDR3 is 16 amino acids. The CDR3, as DNA: TGTGCCAGCAGCTTAGTGGCAGGGGCCTTGAATTCACCCCTCCACTTT. This codes for CASSLVAGALNSPLHF.

V usage is TRBV28 and J usage is TRBJ1-3; perhaps TRBD1 as D (5 bases). The germline V gene encodes CDR1 MDHEN and CDR2 SYDVKM. This CDR3 contains 15 residues. The V gene lost 8 bases and the J gene lost 4 bases, with 18 bases spanning the gap. CDR3 residues: CASVGRNHGGNTIYF. The CDR3 nucleotides read TGTGCCAGCGTGGGACGGAATCATGGAGGAAACACCATATATTTT.

The V and J genes are TRBV5-1 and TRBJ1-1; D not resolved. Trimming removed 0 bases at V and 1 base at J, with 10 bases between. This CDR3 spans 15 amino acids. The germline gives CDR1 SGHRS, CDR2 YFSETQ. CDR3 sequence reads: CASSLGVIKNTEAFF. The CDR3 DNA follows: TGCGCCAGCAGCTTGGGTGTCATAAAGAACACTGAAGCTTTCTTT.

The chain links TRBV5-1 to TRBJ2-5, with TRBD2 matching over 14 bases. The CDR3 extends over 15 amino acids. Germline V CDR1 and CDR2: SGHRS, YFSETQ. Trimming cost V 5 bases and J 4 bases; bases outside gene matches: 4. The CDR3 sequence: CASSQGLAGAETQYF. In nucleotides, the CDR3 is TGCGCCAGCAGTCAGGGACTAGCGGGGGCAGAGACCCAGTACTTC.

This rearrangement joins TRBV11-2 to TRBJ2-1, with no clear D. Between the trimmed V and J ends, which lost 10 bases and 0 bases, there was a span of 10 bases. CDR1 SGHAT and CDR2 FQNNGV come from the germline V gene. The CDR3 is 13 amino acids. The CDR3 sequence is CATSNPSYNEQFF. The DNA for the CDR3 is TGTGCCACCTCGAATCCCTCCTACAATGAGCAGTTCTTC.

The chain joins TRBV6-5 to TRBJ1-1, with D possibly matching TRBD1 (6 bases). This CDR3 is built from 14 residues. Germline V CDR1 and CDR2: MNHEY, SVGAGI. V lost 6 bases to trimming and J lost 1 base, with 12 bases between them. The CDR3 loop reads CASSHRVSNTEAFF. CDR3 nucleotides: TGTGCCAGCAGCCACAGGGTCTCGAACACTGAAGCTTTCTTT.

The V call is TRBV7-9, the J call TRBJ1-6; D perhaps matches TRBD1 (5 bases). V lost 1 base and J lost 5, with 9 bases in between. The CDR3 spans 15 residues. Germline V gives CDR1 SEHNR, CDR2 FQNEAQ (reference sequence). In DNA, the CDR3 is TGTGCCAGCAGCTTAGGTATAGGGGATAATTCACCCCTCCACTTT. This translates into CASSLGIGDNSPLHF.

The chain combines TRBV6-5 with TRBJ1-5, with D unresolved. This CDR3 is built from 13 residues. V was clipped by 6 bases and J by 5 bases, with 11 bases between them. Germline CDR1 reads MNHEY; CDR2 reads SVGAGI. The CDR3, as DNA: TGTGCCAGCAGCACTGACACCTATCAGCCCCAGCATTTT. This translates into CASSTDTYQPQHF.

The rearrangement uses TRBV4-1 and TRBJ2-3; D possibly corresponds to TRBD1 (6 bases). Germline-derived CDR1 and CDR2 are MGHRA and YSYEKL. The CDR3 contains 15 residues. The V gene lost 0 bases and the J gene lost 2 bases, with 9 bases spanning the gap. The chain's CDR3 is CASSQEGHNTDTQYF. The CDR3 DNA reads TGCGCCAGCAGCCAAGAGGGACACAACACAGATACGCAGTATTTT.

This chain uses TRBV28 with TRBJ1-5; maybe TRBD1 (5 bases). V lost 2 bases and J lost 0, with 8 bases in between. CDR1 and CDR2 (germline): MDHEN, SYDVKM. This CDR3 comprises 15 residues. CDR3 sequence: CASSLPQGSNQPQHF. CDR3 DNA sequence: TGTGCCAGCAGTTTACCTCAGGGTAGCAATCAGCCCCAGCATTTT.

The chain has TRBV15 and TRBJ2-7; 8 bases line up with TRBD1. The CDR3 spans 14 residues. Germline assignment: CDR1 LNHNV and CDR2 YYDKDF (reference sequence). V shed 3 bases and J 4 bases; nucleotides not matched to a gene: 5. The CDR3 reads CATSSGTGTYEQYV. CDR3 sequence (DNA): TGTGCCACCAGCAGCGGGACAGGTACATACGAGCAGTACGTC.

The gene calls are TRBV10-2 and TRBJ2-1; D unresolved. In germline, CDR1 is WSHSY, CDR2 SAAADI. The V end was cut by 7 bases, the J end by 2 bases, with 9 bases between. This CDR3 contains 13 residues. Here the CDR3 DNA reads TGCGCCAGCACCCAGGCTCCCTACAATGAGCAGTTCTTC. This codes for CASTQAPYNEQFF.

This clone has a single count. This sequence joins TRBV19 and TRBJ1-1, with 10 bases aligning to TRBD1. The ends lost 5 bases at V and 5 bases at J; junction bases unmatched: 8. This CDR3 has 15 amino acids. Germline V gives CDR1 LNHDA, CDR2 SQIVND (reference sequence). CDR3 sequence reads: CASSAGQGGQTEAFF. The CDR3 nucleotides are TGTGCCAGTAGTGCCGGACAGGGGGGCCAAACTGAAGCTTTCTTT.

This clone was seen a few times. The chain couples TRBV27 to TRBJ1-5; no clear D. The CDR3 length is 15 residues. Deletions cut 8 bases from V and 2 bases from J, with 16 bases between. Germline V lookup: CDR1 MNHEY, CDR2 SMNVEV (reference sequence). CDR3 sequence reads: CASRLLRGRNQPQHF. As DNA, the CDR3 is TGTGCCAGCCGCCTACTCCGGGGTCGCAATCAGCCCCAGCATTTT.

V usage is TRBV5-1 and J usage is TRBJ2-1; tentatively, D is TRBD1 (6 bases). V was clipped by 3 bases and J by 5 bases, with 9 bases between them. This CDR3 has 13 amino acids. The V gene's germline CDR1 is SGHRS and CDR2 YFSETQ. The CDR3 sequence is CASSWTDNNEQFF. CDR3 coding DNA: TGCGCCAGCAGCTGGACAGATAACAATGAGCAGTTCTTC.

A few counts support this clone. The J gene is TRBJ2-7, the V gene TRBV10-2; TRBD2 might be the D (5 bases). This CDR3 is 14 amino acids long. Trimming shortened V by 5 bases and J by 6 bases, and 17 bases separated the two germline ends. Germline-derived CDR1 and CDR2 are WSHSY and SAAADI. In nucleotides, the CDR3 is TGCGCCAGCAGTAAAAGTCTGACTACCGGCGAGCAGTACGTC. This sequence encodes CASSKSLTTGEQYV.

The chain carries TRBV11-3 and TRBJ2-3, with D maybe TRBD2 (5 bases). This CDR3 has 17 residues. Germline V gene lookup returns CDR1 SGHNT and CDR2 YENEEA. The ends were cut back, 4 bases at V and 0 bases at J, with 17 bases in the middle. CDR3 coding DNA: TGTGCCAGCAGCTCAAAGGCGAGGGCAGGAAGCACAGATACGCAGTATTTT. This encodes CASSSKARAGSTDTQYF. Complete variable domain (other parts from reference TRBV11-3 and TRBJ2-3): EAGVVQSPRYKIIEKKQPVAFWCNPISGHNTLYWYLQNLGQGPELLIRYENEEAVDDSQLPKDRFSAERLKGVDSTLKIQPAELGDSAVYLCASSSKARAGSTDTQYFGPGTRLTVL.

The chain employs TRBV10-3 and TRBJ1-1; D is possibly TRBD1 (5 bases). Germline assignment: CDR1 ENHRY and CDR2 SYGVKD. This CDR3 is 14 amino acids long. V lost 4 bases and J 3 bases, leaving 12 bases between the germline ends. CDR3 coding DNA: TGTGCCATCAGTGTGGGGGACGGAGACACTGAAGCTTTCTTT. Its translation: CAISVGDGDTEAFF.

The chain is built from TRBV24-1 and TRBJ2-7, with D uncertain. In germline, CDR1 is KGHDR, CDR2 SFDVKD. The CDR3 is made up of 13 amino acids. V was clipped by 7 bases and J by 0 bases, with 9 bases between them. CDR3 in amino acids: CATRHPNSYEQYV. The CDR3 bases are TGTGCCACCAGGCACCCGAACTCCTACGAGCAGTACGTC.

The V call is TRBV7-9, the J call TRBJ2-1; D is perhaps TRBD1 (5 bases). Trimming stripped 7 bases from V and 5 bases from J, with 12 bases between. CDR3 length equals 13 residues. Germline V gene sequence: CDR1 SEHNR, CDR2 FQNEAQ (reference sequence). The CDR3 here is CASTQGSHNEQFF. In DNA form, the CDR3 reads TGTGCCAGCACCCAGGGAAGCCACAATGAGCAGTTCTTC.

This clone came up once. The chain joins TRBV6-5 to TRBJ2-6; D is unresolved. Germline V gives CDR1 MNHEY, CDR2 SVGAGI. The CDR3 sequence is 15 residues long. Between the trimmed V and J ends, which lost 1 base and 0 bases, there was a span of 4 bases. Here the CDR3 DNA reads TGTGCCAGCAGTTACTATAGCTCTGGGGCCAACGTCCTGACTTTC. Translated: CASSYYSSGANVLTF.

This clone was seen only a few times. The chain combines TRBV12-3 or TRBV12-4 with TRBJ1-2, with D unresolved. V lost 1 base and J 7 bases, leaving 10 bases between the germline ends. The CDR3 runs to 13 residues. Here the CDR3 reads CASSLGITGGYTF. CDR3 DNA sequence: TGTGCCAGCAGTTTAGGCATAACTGGTGGCTACACCTTC.

This chain connects TRBV5-4 to TRBJ1-4; tentatively, D is TRBD1 (5 bases). The CDR3 contains 13 residues. Germline loops: CDR1 SGHNT, CDR2 YYREEE (reference sequence). Trimming shortened V by 0 bases and J by 8 bases, and 8 bases separated the two germline ends. The DNA of the CDR3 is TGTGCCAGCAGCTTGGGGCGGGGGGAAAAACTGTTTTTT. Protein product: CASSLGRGEKLFF.

The rearrangement joins TRBV18 to TRBJ2-3; 7 bases agree with TRBD2. The CDR3 consists of 17 residues. The germline CDR1 and CDR2 sequences are KGHSH and LQKENI. J was trimmed by 3 bases and V by 5 bases; bases with no gene match: 14. Here the CDR3 DNA reads TGTGCCAGCTCAAGACCCGGACGGGGGGTACGGACAGATACGCAGTATTTT. Translating it yields CASSRPGRGVRTDTQYF.

The chain couples TRBV13 to TRBJ1-5, with D uncertain. Per germline, CDR1 PRHDT and CDR2 FYEKMQ (reference sequence). This CDR3 has 14 residues. The ends were cut back, 2 bases at V and 6 bases at J, with 11 bases in the middle. CDR3 in amino acids: CASSLRGRGQPQHF. For the CDR3, the DNA is TGTGCCAGCAGCTTACGAGGACGGGGTCAGCCCCAGCATTTT.

The chain combines TRBV4-1 with TRBJ2-3; D is possibly TRBD1 (5 bases). Germline lookup yields CDR1 MGHRA and CDR2 YSYEKL. Trimming left V 0 bases short and J 14 bases short, with 9 bases between. CDR3 length: 11 residues. In DNA, the CDR3 is TGCGCCAGCAGCCAAGAAGGGGCTCCGTATTTT. The encoded protein is CASSQEGAPYF.

The chain joins TRBV6-5 to TRBJ1-5, with D possibly being TRBD1 (5 bases). V lost 0 bases and J 3 bases, leaving 6 bases between the germline ends. Germline values: CDR1 MNHEY, CDR2 SVGAGI. CDR3 length equals 14 residues. The CDR3 is CASSYSGVNQPQHF. The CDR3, as DNA: TGTGCCAGCAGTTACTCGGGGGTCAATCAGCCCCAGCATTTT.

The chain combines TRBV7-3 with TRBJ1-1; maybe TRBD1 (6 bases). CDR1 is SGHTA, CDR2 FQGTGA, per germline. This CDR3 is 20 amino acids long. V was cut by 5 bases and J by 0 bases, with 28 bases left in between. Here the CDR3 DNA reads TGTGCCAGCAGCCAATTCCCTTGGGGGCAGGGAAGGATCATGAACACTGAAGCTTTCTTT. This translates into CASSQFPWGQGRIMNTEAFF.